This T cell receptor (beta chain) is from a study of blood T cell repertoires in COVID-19. Background on the study: Samples representing acute and convalescent COVID-19 were sourced from the United States, Italy and Spain.

Using immunoSEQ multiplex PCR, the repertoire was profiled, and TCRdb retains in-frame clones only, with some absent. Here the sample spans some 300,000 clones, more than 70% being singletons. V shed 0 bases and J shed 2 bases, with 5 bases lying between them. Looked up from germline, CDR1 is SGHRS and CDR2 is YFSETQ. The CDR3 extends over 13 amino acids. The receptor was derived from a woman in her twenties or thirties who had recovered from COVID-19. The chain employs TRBV5-1 and TRBJ2-5; no reliable D call. The sample comprised peripheral blood. CDR3 in DNA: TGCGCCAGCAGCTTGGGCAGGCAAGAGACCCAGTACTTC. This encodes CASSLGRQETQYF. The whole variable domain, filled in from reference TRBV5-1 and TRBJ2-5, reads KAGVTQTPRYLIKTRGQQVTLSCSPISGHRSVSWYQQTPGQGLQFLFEYFSETQRNKGNFPGRFSGRQFSNSRSEMNVSTLELGDSALYLCASSLGRQETQYFGPGTRLLVL.